This entry is about one T cell receptor (beta chain). This clone's antigen is unknown. It has no much larger one-base neighbor in the sample; base qualities were not kept. This specimen comes from a study of long-term antiretroviral therapy in people with HIV (dated by TCRdb to 2021 to 2024). Background for the entire study: The earliest samples were collected approximately a decade before the 2015 WHO recommendation for immediate ART, a period when ART was typically delayed until CD4 counts fell. Of the roughly 32 participants with HIV, eleven were female. Test extractions of a monoclonal T-cell line alongside 33 polyclonal samples showed no cross-contamination during QIAcube processing. This retrospective serial study examined whether starting ART and sustained HIV suppression were associated with changes in the composition and diversity of the TRB repertoire in peripheral blood. A total of roughly 200 cryopreserved PBMC samples were contributed to the cohort by 30 adults with confirmed HIV infection, with samples collected serially over a mean of approximately six years (range 1-12).

V loses 6 bases of germline sequence and J loses 3 bases, and the interval between the two ends is 15 bases. The germline V gene sets CDR1 to MNHNS and CDR2 to SASEGT. The CDR3 covers 14 residues, taking in both the cysteine and the phenylalanine. Left in the record is the CDR3 DNA by itself, 42 bases read in frame from the first base. The immunoSEQ hsTCRB v3.0 assay was used at survey level resolution to sequence the TRB variable region. The target sequencing depth for TRB was about 40,000-50,000 T-cell genomes per sample. Pooled TRB libraries were sequenced on an Illumina MiSeq with a v3 150-cycle kit. In the authors' own workflow: Repertoire analysis ran in R within a reproducible Nextflow workflow covering QC, data transformation and analysis. Custom analyses were implemented in LymphoSeq2, an R package for AIRR-Seq data exploration. A few samples that produced fewer than 5000 total TRB sequences were removed, so approximately 190 HIV repertoires were analyzed. Among the roughly 180 retained HIV repertoires, 55 to 65 were collected before ART initiation and around 130 after ART initiation. Repertoires were downsampled to 5000 TRB nucleotide sequences, and summary statistics were averaged over 100 downsampling iterations. Only TRB sequences with CDR3 regions of at least seven amino acids were retained for analysis. A Shannon entropy-derived clonality score and the Gini coefficient were used to measure diversity. In repertoire networks, the top 5000 CDR3 amino acid sequences were linked whenever an edit distance of one separated two sequences. Antigen specificity groups and MHC restriction were predicted for TRB CDR3 amino acid sequences with GLIPH2. Known CMV, EBV, HIV or tissue antigen associations were flagged by matching CDR3 amino acid sequences against VDJdb and McPAS-TCR. Pre-ART, post-ART and control groups were compared with Wilcoxon signed-rank tests and Holm-Bonferroni correction. What TCRdb holds here is the immuneACCESS table cut down to in-frame rearrangements. Part of the clones is not present; checked against another copy, under half of the missing clones reflect an unresolved V gene, and the others are unexplained. That table is the source of V, J and clone size, and D and trimming were worked out from the DNA. This sample gives 48,000 or so clones in total; about 86% of them show up just once. The ten largest clones capture 3% of the sample.

Inclusion was restricted to participants for whom at least one PBMC sample before ART initiation and at least two post-ART samples were available. Treatment was received in the United States of America by all participants with HIV. Before DNA extraction, cryopreserved samples of about 1-11 million PBMC were thawed and then washed. At the time of the earliest PBMC sample, participants with HIV were aged between roughly 20 and 55 years. PBMC samples from each participant spanned 1-4 timepoints before ART initiation and 2-8 timepoints after ART initiation, with a median of 7 samples. Serial HIV viral load, CD4+ T-cell count, ART history and demographic data were obtained for every participant. Genomic DNA was extracted from unsorted PBMC with a Qiagen kit on a QIAcube, processed in batches of 12 samples. Study-wide conclusions, independent of this receptor: At every time point, the repertoire was dominated by expanded TRB clones first identified before ART initiation, although this dominance fluctuated and, in many PLHIV, declined after ART. Unsorted PBMC were profiled instead of sorted CD4+ and CD8+ T cells because pre-ART samples had limited cell numbers. HIV repertoires had narrower CDR3 length ranges than controls, and the network structure suggested an antigen-experienced repertoire that shifted only slightly toward naive after ART. The samples were dated from about 2004 to 2018, and the ART regimens that were used may be less effective than current ART regimens. Because PBMC availability was limited, only the TCR beta chain was sequenced, with no alpha chain pairing. No data were available on ART adherence, viral resistance or therapy changes, limiting inferences about post-ART repertoire changes. ART initiation was associated with a significant increase in TRB diversity, but diversity stayed significantly below transplant donor controls even after long-term ART.

The sample in question was unsorted PBMCs, obtained 0.8 years after starting antiretroviral therapy. The chain employs TRBV6-1 and TRBJ2-7, with no reliable assignment of the D segment. This TCR derives from a woman aged 18-29 years with HIV. The sequence in DNA is TGTGCCAGCAGCGACCCCTTTTTTGGCTACGAGCAGTACTTC. Translated, it reads CASSDPFFGYEQYF.